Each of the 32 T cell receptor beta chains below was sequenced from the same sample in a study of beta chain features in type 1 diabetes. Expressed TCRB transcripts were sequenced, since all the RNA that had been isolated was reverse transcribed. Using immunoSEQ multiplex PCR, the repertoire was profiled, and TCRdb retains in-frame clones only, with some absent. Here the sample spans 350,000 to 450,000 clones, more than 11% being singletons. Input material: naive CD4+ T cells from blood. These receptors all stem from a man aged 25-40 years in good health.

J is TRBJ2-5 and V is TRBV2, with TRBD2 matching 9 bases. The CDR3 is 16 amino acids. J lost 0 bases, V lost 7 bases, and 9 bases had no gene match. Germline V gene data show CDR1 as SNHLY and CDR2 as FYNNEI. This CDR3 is CASIGVAGVNQETQYF. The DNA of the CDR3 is TGTGCCAGCATTGGCGTAGCGGGGGTGAACCAAGAGACCCAGTACTTC.

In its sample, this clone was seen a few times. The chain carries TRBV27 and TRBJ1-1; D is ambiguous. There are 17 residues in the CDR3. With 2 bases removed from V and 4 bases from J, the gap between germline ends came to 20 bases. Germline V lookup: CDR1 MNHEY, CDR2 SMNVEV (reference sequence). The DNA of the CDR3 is TGTGCCAGCAGTTTAAGTCAGAGAGGAGGGTGGAGCACTGAAGCTTTCTTT. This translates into CASSLSQRGGWSTEAFF.

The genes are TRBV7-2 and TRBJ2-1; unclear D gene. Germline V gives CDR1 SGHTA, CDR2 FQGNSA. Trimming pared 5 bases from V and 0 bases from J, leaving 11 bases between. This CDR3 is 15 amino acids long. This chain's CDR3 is CASSPTRSSYNEQFF. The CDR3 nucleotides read TGTGCCAGCAGCCCAACCCGGAGCTCCTACAATGAGCAGTTCTTC.

CDR3 residues: CASSVEGVGYNEQFF. The DNA for the CDR3 is TGTGCCAGCAGCGTAGAAGGGGTAGGGTACAATGAGCAGTTCTTC. The rearrangement joins TRBV9 to TRBJ2-1; a weak D match, TRBD1 (5 bases). CDR3 length: 15 residues. The V gene lost 0 bases and the J gene lost 4 bases, with 11 bases spanning the gap. CDR1 SGDLS and CDR2 YYNGEE come from the germline V gene. Full variable domain (rest looked up from reference TRBV9 and TRBJ2-1): DSGVTQTPKHLITATGQRVTLRCSPRSGDLSVYWYQQSLDQGLQFLIQYYNGEERAKGNILERFSAQQFPDLHSELNLSSLELGDSALYFCASSVEGVGYNEQFFGPGTRLTVL.

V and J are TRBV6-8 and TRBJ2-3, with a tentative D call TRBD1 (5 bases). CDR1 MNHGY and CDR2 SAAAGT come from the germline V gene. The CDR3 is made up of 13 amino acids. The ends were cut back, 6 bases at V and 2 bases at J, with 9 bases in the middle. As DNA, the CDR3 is TGTGCCAGCAGATCCAGGGCCACAGATACGCAGTATTTT. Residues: CASRSRATDTQYF.

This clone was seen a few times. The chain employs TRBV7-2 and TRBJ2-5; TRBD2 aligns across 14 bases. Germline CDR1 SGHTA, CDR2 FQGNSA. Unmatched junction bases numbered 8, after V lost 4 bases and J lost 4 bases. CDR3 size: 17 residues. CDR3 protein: CASSSIGLAGGLETQYF. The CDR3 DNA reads TGTGCCAGCAGCTCAATAGGACTAGCGGGAGGTCTAGAGACCCAGTACTTC.

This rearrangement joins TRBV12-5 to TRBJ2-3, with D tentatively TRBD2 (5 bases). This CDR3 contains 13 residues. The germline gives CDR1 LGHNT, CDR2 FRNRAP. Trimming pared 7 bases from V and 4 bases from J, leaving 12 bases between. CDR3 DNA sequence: TGTGCTAGTGAAGCCGGAGGTGCAGATACGCAGTATTTT. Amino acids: CASEAGGADTQYF.

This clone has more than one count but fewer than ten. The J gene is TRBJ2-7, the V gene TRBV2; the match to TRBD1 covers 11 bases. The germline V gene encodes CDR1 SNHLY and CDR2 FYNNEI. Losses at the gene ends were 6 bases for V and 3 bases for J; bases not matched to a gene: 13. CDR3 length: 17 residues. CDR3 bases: TGTGCCAGCAGCCGTCATCCGTCCGGGACAGGGGGCTACGAGCAGTACGTC. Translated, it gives CASSRHPSGTGGYEQYV.

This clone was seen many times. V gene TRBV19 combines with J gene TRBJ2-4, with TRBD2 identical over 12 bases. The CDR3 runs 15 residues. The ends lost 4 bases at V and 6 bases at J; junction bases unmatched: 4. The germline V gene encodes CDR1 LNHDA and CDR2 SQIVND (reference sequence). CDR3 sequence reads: CASSTGTSGSNIQYF. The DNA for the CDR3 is TGTGCCAGTAGTACCGGGACTAGCGGGTCAAACATTCAGTACTTC.

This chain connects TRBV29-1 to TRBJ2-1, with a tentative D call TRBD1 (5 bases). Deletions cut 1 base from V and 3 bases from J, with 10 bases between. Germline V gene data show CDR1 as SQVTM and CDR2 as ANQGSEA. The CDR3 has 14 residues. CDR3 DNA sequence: TGCAGCGTTGAAGGGGGCAGCATCTACAATGAGCAGTTCTTC. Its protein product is CSVEGGSIYNEQFF.

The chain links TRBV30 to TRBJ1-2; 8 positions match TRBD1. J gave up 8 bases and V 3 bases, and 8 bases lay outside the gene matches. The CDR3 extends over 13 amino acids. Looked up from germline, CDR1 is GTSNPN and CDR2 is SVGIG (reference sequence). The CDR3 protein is CAWSRQGAGGYTF. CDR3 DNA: TGTGCCTGGAGCCGCCAGGGGGCGGGAGGCTACACCTTC. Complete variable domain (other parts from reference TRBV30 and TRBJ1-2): SQTIHQWPATLVQPVGSPLSLECTVEGTSNPNLYWYRQAAGRGLQLLFYSVGIGQISSEVPQNLSASRPQDRQFILSSKKLLLSDSGFYLCAWSRQGAGGYTFGSGTRLTVV.

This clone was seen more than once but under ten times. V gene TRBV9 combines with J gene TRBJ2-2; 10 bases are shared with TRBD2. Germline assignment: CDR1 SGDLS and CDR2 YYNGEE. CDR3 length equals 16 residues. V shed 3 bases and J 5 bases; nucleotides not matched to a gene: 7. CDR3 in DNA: TGTGCCAGCAGCGCCCGGACTAGCGGAACAACCGGGGAGCTGTTTTTT. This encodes CASSARTSGTTGELFF.

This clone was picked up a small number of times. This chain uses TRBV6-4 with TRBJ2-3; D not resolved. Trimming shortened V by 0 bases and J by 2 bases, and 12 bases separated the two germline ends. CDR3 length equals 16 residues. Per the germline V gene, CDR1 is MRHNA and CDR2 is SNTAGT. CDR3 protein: CASSDSGGAATDTQYF. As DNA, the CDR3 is TGTGCCAGCAGTGACTCGGGTGGCGCCGCCACAGATACGCAGTATTTT.

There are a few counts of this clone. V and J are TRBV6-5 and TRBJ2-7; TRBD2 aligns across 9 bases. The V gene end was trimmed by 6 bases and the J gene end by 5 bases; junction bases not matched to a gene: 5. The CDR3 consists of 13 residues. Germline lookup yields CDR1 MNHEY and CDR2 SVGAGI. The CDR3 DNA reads TGTGCCAGCAGCCGGACTAGCGCCCACGAGCAGTACTTC. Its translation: CASSRTSAHEQYF.

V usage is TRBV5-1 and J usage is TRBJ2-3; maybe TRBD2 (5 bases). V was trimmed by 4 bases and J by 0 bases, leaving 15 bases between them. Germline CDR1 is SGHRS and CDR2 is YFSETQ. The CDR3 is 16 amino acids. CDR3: CASSKNTAASTDTQYF. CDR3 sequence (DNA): TGCGCCAGCAGCAAGAATACAGCGGCTAGCACAGATACGCAGTATTTT.

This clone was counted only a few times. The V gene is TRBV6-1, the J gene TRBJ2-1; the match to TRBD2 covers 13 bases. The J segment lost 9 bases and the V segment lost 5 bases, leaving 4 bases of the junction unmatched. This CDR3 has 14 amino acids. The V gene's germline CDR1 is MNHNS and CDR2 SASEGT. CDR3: CASSWTSGSAEQFF. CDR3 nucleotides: TGTGCCAGCAGTTGGACTAGCGGGAGTGCTGAGCAGTTCTTC.

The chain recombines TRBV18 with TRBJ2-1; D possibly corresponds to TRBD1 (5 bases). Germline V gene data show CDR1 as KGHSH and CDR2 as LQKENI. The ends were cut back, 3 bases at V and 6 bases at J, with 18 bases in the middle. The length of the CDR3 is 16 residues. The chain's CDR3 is CASSPRGRLGLNEQFF. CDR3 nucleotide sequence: TGTGCCAGCTCACCGAGAGGCAGGCTGGGGCTCAATGAGCAGTTCTTC.

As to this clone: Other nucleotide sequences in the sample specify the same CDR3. The CDR3 reads CSVDRGNTGELFF. In nucleotides, the CDR3 is TGCAGCGTGGACAGGGGGAACACCGGGGAGCTGTTTTTT. The chain carries TRBV29-1 and TRBJ2-2, with 9 bases identical to TRBD1. The CDR3 covers 13 residues. Per germline, CDR1 SQVTM and CDR2 ANQGSEA. V lost 6 bases and J lost 1; bases outside the gene matches: 0.

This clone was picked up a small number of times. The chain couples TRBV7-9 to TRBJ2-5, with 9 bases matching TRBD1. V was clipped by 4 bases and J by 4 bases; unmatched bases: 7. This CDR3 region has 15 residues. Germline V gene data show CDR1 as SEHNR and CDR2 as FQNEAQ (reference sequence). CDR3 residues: CASSSYRGRGETQYF. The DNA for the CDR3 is TGTGCCAGCAGCTCATACAGGGGGCGAGGAGAGACCCAGTACTTC.

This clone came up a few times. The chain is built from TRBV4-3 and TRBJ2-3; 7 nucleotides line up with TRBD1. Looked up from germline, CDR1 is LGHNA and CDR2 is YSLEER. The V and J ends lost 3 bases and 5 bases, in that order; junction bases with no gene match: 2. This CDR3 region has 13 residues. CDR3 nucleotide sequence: TGCGCCAGCAGCCATAGGGGGCTAGATACGCAGTATTTT. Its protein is CASSHRGLDTQYF.

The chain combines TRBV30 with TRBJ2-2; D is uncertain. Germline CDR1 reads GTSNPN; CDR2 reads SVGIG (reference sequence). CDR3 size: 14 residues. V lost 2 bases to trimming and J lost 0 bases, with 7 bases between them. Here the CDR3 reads CAWSLAPNTGELFF. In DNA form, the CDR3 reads TGTGCCTGGAGTCTGGCACCGAACACCGGGGAGCTGTTTTTT.

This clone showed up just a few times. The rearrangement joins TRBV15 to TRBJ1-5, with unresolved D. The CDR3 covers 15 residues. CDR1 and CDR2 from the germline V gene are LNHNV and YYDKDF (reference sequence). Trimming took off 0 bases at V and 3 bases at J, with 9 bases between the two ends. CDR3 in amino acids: CATSRDAGFNQPQHF. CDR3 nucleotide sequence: TGTGCCACCAGCAGAGATGCTGGGTTCAATCAGCCCCAGCATTTT. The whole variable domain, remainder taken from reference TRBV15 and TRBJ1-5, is DAMVIQNPRYQVTQFGKPVTLSCSQTLNHNVMYWYQQKSSQAPKLLFHYYDKDFNNEADTPDNFQSRRPNTSFCFLDIRSPGLGDTAMYLCATSRDAGFNQPQHFGDGTRLSIL.

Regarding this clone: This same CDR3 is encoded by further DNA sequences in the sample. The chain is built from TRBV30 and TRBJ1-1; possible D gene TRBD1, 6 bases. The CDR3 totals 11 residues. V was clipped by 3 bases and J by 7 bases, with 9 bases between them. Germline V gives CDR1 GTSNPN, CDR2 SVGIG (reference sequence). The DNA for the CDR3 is TGTGCCTGGAGGCGGACAGTTGAAGCTTTCTTT. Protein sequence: CAWRRTVEAFF.

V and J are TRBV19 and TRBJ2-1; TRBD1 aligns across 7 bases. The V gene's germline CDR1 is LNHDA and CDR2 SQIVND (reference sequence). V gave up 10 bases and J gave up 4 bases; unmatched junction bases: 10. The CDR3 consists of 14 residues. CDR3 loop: CAINRDRLYNEQFF. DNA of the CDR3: TGTGCCATAAACCGGGACAGACTATACAATGAGCAGTTCTTC.

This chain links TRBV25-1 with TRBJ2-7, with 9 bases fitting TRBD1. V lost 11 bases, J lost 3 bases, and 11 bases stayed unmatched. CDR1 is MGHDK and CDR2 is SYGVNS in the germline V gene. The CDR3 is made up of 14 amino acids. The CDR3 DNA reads TGTGCCGTTAGGAGACAGGGGGATATCTACGAGCAGTACTTC. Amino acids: CAVRRQGDIYEQYF.

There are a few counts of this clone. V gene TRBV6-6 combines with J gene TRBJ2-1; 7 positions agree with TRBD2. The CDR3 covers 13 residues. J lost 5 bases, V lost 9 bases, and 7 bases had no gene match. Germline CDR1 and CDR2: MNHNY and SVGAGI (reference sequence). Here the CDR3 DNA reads TGTGCCAGTAGGCTAGCGGCAAACAATGAGCAGTTCTTC. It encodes CASRLAANNEQFF.

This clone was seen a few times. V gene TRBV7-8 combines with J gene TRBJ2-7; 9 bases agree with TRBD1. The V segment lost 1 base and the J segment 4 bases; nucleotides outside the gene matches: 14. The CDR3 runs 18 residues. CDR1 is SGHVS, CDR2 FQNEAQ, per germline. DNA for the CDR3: TGTGCCAGCAGCTTAGTATCGGTGACAGGGGGTCGGTCGTACGAGCAGTACGTC. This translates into CASSLVSVTGGRSYEQYV.

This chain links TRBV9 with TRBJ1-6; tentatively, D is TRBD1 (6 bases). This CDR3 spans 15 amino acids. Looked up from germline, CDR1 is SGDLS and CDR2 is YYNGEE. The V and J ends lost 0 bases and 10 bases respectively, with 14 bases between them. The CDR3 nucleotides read TGTGCCAGCAGCGTAGGGCCACAGGGTATATCACCCCTCCACTTT. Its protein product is CASSVGPQGISPLHF.

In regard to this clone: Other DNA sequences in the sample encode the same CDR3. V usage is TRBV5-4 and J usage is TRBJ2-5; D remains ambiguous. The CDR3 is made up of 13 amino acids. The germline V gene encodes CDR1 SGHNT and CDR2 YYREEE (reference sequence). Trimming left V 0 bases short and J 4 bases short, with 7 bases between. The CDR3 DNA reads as TGTGCCAGCAGCTTGGAGGGCCCAGAGACCCAGTACTTC. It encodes CASSLEGPETQYF.

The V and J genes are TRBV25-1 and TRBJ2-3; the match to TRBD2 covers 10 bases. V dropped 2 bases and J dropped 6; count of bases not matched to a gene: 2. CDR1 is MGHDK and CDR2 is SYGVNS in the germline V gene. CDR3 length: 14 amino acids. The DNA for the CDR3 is TGTGCCAGCAGTGAACTAGCGGGAGCTGATACGCAGTATTTT. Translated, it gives CASSELAGADTQYF. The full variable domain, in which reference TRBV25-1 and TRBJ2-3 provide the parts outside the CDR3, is EADIYQTPRYLVIGTGKKITLECSQTMGHDKMYWYQQDPGMELHLIHYSYGVNSTEKGDLSSESTVSRIRTEHFPLTLESARPSHTSQYLCASSELAGADTQYFGPGTRLTVL.

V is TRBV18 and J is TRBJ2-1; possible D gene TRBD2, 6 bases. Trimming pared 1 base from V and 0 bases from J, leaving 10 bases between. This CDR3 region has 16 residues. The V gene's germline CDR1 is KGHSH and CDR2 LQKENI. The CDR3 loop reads CASSPLAASSYNEQFF. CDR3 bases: TGTGCCAGCTCACCACTAGCGGCAAGCTCCTACAATGAGCAGTTCTTC.

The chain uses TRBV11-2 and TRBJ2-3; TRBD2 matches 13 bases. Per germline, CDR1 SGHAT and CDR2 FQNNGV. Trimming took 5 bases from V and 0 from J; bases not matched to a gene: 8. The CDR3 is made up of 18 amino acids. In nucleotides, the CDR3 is TGTGCCAGCAGCCTAGCACGGACTAGCGGGGGAAGCACAGATACGCAGTATTTT. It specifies CASSLARTSGGSTDTQYF.